The present TCR beta chain was sequenced within a study of shared clonotypes between healthy human individuals. Assay used: immunoSEQ multiplex PCR; TCRdb lists only in-frame clones, some missing. The table includes some 2,100,000 clones, approximately 94% detected once. Between the trimmed V and J ends, which lost 0 bases and 2 bases, there was a span of 10 bases. The CDR3 is made up of 15 amino acids. Germline CDR1 and CDR2: SEHNR and FQNEAQ (reference sequence). Terminally differentiated effector memory CD45RA+ cells were excluded from the naive CD8 cells, which were CD45RO-negative and positively selected for CCR7.

The material sequenced was naive CD8+ T cells from PBMCs. The sequence was obtained from a man aged 18 to 35 in good health. Some clones in this sample may be carry-over from other donors' samples. The rearrangement uses TRBV7-9 and TRBJ2-5, with D hard to call. The CDR3 is CASSLAVSEQETQYF. The CDR3 region has the DNA TGTGCCAGCAGCTTAGCGGTGTCGGAACAAGAGACCCAGTACTTC.